This T cell receptor (beta chain) originates from a study of blood T cell repertoires in COVID-19. Donors in Cohort 3 counted as recovered after two negative PCRs, clearance, or symptom resolution. Profiling relied on immunoSEQ multiplex PCR, and the TCRdb table lists in-frame clones only, not all of them. The data hold about 460,000 clones, with less than 90% observed a single time. This clone appeared a single time. Per germline, CDR1 SGDLS and CDR2 YYNGEE. The length of the CDR3 is 15 residues. Trimming removed 3 bases from V and 4 bases from J; junction bases left unmatched: 4. Sequenced sample: PBMCs or T cells enriched from blood (not recorded which). The clonotype originates from an older woman who had recovered from COVID-19. The gene calls are TRBV9 and TRBJ2-2, with TRBD1 matching 9 bases. CDR3 sequence (DNA): TGTGCCAGCAGCGGAGGACAGGGGAGCACCGGGGAGCTGTTTTTT. Protein sequence: CASSGGQGSTGELFF. Filled out from reference TRBV9 and TRBJ2-2, the complete variable domain reads DSGVTQTPKHLITATGQRVTLRCSPRSGDLSVYWYQQSLDQGLQFLIQYYNGEERAKGNILERFSAQQFPDLHSELNLSSLELGDSALYFCASSGGQGSTGELFFGEGSRLTVL.